This T cell receptor (beta chain) was documented in a study of T-cell reconstitution after alpha-beta-depleted transplantation in children. Points from the study as a whole: After one year, T-cell counts and TCRbeta diversity mostly came from new T cells. The study reportedly traced alpha-beta T cells about two months after transplant to several hundred expanded graft clones.

Unique molecular identifiers tagged the TCRbeta library. TCRdb reprocessed the PCR reads via MiXCR and lists one record per CDR3 protein. The table records approximately 430,000 distinct CDR3 sequences, about 17% of them present only once. On this clonotype itself: Its antigen is still unknown.

The CDR3 runs to 11 residues. The V end lost 2 bases, the J end lost 12 bases, and 8 bases lay between the germline ends. Germline loops: CDR1 SGHAT, CDR2 FQNNGV. This specimen consisted of PBMCs, mostly from graft donor cells, obtained 360 days after TCRalphabeta/CD19-depleted stem cell transplant. The sequence derives from a boy under two years old who had a stem cell transplant for Wiskott-Aldrich syndrome, so the T cells may come from the graft donor. The chain has TRBV11-2 and TRBJ2-1; no reliable D call. CDR3 in DNA: TGTGCCAGCAGCTTAAAGGCTGTGCAGTTCTTC. Protein sequence: CASSLKAVQFF.